This T cell receptor (beta chain) was identified in a study of control samples from healthy donors and cancer patients (dated by TCRdb to about 2020). A note on this clone: The antigen it recognizes is unknown. Per-base quality was not reported, and no clone a single base away is much larger than it.

The library was built by means of the immunoSEQ multiplex PCR assay. Entries here come from immuneACCESS through TCRdb and include only in-frame sequences with V and J called. Some clones fail to appear in such tables; in the studies checked, an unresolved V gene covers under half of the shortfall, and the cause of the remainder is unknown. The sample data list under 200,000 clones, and roughly 91% of these were observed just once. The ten largest clones represent more than 1.3% of the sample. Including the terminal cysteine and phenylalanine, the CDR3 comprises 16 residues. Only CDR3 DNA remains: 48 bases, in frame from the first base. Taken from the germline V gene (reference sequence), the CDR1 and CDR2 loops are LNHDA and SQIVND. After removal of 4 bases from V and 4 bases from J, the junction retains 10 bases not matched to a gene.

Source material: blood. The TCR was taken from a woman younger than 45 in good health. The chain uses TRBV19 and TRBJ1-5, with 7 junctional bases fitting TRBD1. The DNA reads as follows: TGTGCCAGTAGTACCGGGACAGCCCGGGGAAATCAGCCCCAGCATTTT. This sequence encodes CASSTGTARGNQPQHF.